This record concerns one T cell receptor (beta chain) sequence. Antigen specificity is unknown. Generation of TCR beta libraries employed quantitative 5'-RACE incorporating molecular barcodes. Each CDR3 protein is one row after TCRdb ran MiXCR on the 5' RACE reads. The data show 84,000 or so distinct CDR3 sequences, with roughly 27% seen just once and around 60% held by the top ten. Germline values: CDR1 KGHSH, CDR2 LQKENI. The CDR3 runs to 15 residues. V was pared by 3 bases and J by 7 bases, with 7 bases of the junction left unmatched. This sample was taken from a study of CD8 T cells in ankylosing spondylitis. Whole-study findings and limits: Fewer than ten highly homologous variants made up a TCR beta motif that seemed to typify ankylosing spondylitis blood.

The sample comprised blood, either unsorted or a sorted T cell fraction (not recorded which). This receptor was taken from a male donor with ankylosing spondylitis or in good health (not recorded which). The chain has TRBV18 and TRBJ2-2; 8 nucleotides align to TRBD1. The CDR3 coding sequence is TGTGCCAGCTCACCCACCCAGGGGGCAGACGGGGAGCTGTTTTTT. Translating gives CASSPTQGADGELFF.